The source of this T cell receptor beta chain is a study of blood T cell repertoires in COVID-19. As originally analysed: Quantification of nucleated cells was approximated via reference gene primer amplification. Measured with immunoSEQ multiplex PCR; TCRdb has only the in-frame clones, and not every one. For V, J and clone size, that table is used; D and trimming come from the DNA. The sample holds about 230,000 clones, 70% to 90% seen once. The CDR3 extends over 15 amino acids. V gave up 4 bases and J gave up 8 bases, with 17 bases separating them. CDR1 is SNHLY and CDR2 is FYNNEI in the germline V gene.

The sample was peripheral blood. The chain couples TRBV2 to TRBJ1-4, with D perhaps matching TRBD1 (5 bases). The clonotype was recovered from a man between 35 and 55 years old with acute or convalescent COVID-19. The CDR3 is CASSVEDTGGEKLFF. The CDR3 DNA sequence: TGTGCCAGCAGTGTAGAAGACACCGGGGGGGAAAAACTGTTTTTT.